This TCR beta chain is drawn from a study of cytomegalovirus exposure and HLA in healthy donors (dated by TCRdb to the late 2010s). Study-level background: An earlier analysis of roughly 570 of the donors reported roughly 300 Gb of sequence data and around 120 million unique TCR beta sequences obtained from around 180 million T cells. A later genetic analysis used genome-wide SNP genotypes for about three fifths of the 666 donors, treating that subset as a discovery cohort. The study aimed to test whether signatures of past pathogen exposure could be identified by cataloging public T cell receptors. A later analysis re-analyzed previously published TCR beta repertoires from 500 to 700 donors and added high-resolution HLA genotyping to study TCR occurrence patterns. An early release that covered fewer than 800 HLA-typed donors contained around 300 gigabases of sequencing data and 65 million to 100 million unique TCR sequences. Alongside the repertoire data, information on donor age, sex, ethnicity and CMV serostatus was compiled. The number of donors typed differed by locus, with about 629-640 for A, B, C, DRB1 and DQB1, around 500 for DQA1, over 600 for DPA1, and 450 to 480 for DPB1. HLA typing included class I and class II loci at four-digit resolution. To predict cytomegalovirus infection status, the study combined high-throughput TCR immunosequencing, statistical association of individual TCRs with disease status, and machine learning. The study used immunosequencing to profile the T cell repertoires of 666 subjects and linked those repertoires to cytomegalovirus serostatus. Because of strong linkage in the cohort, roughly five DR-DQ haplotypes were treated as single units for association and clustering. Every repertoire in the discovery cohort had been generated on one and the same sequencing platform. In addition to the first cohort of 666 subjects, a separate validation cohort of 130 or so different subjects was used. Of the approximately 400 genotyped donors, 75% to 85% were placed in the genetic ancestry cluster associated with self-reported Caucasian donors. In an earlier analysis of a few hundred of the donors, high-throughput TCR beta sequencing was used to judge whether each TCR beta V gene segment behaved as functional or pseudogenic. Among some 410 genotyped donors of the cohort, an average of around 240,000 unique TCR beta nucleotide sequences were sequenced per donor, roughly a sixth of them non-productive. The later analysis used no new phenotypic data to find candidate immune exposures, relying instead on TCR beta sequences and their occurrence across donors. The paper's findings and limits, for the study overall: At a false discovery rate of 0.05, a later analysis linked 16,000 or so TCR beta sequences to specific HLA alleles. This cohort had only TCR beta chains sequenced, and the lack of alpha or paired-chain data limited which features could be detected. A later analysis reported that several top co-occurrence clusters appeared linked to parvovirus B19, influenza, CMV and Epstein-Barr virus. The only immune exposure information available for the cohort was CMV serostatus. According to a later genetic analysis, donors in an Asian-associated ancestry cluster had fewer N-insertions in productive TCRs than the approximately 710-donor mean. Across donors, most TCR sequences were observed very rarely, whereas some public TCRs were present in many individuals. The authors suggested that the approach could potentially be generalized to other disease states and immunological phenotypes. An earlier analysis of approximately 590 of the donors showed that most TCR beta V segments appeared in productive rearrangements either about 90% or about 30% of the time, which broadly matched IMGT annotations. Most CMV-associated TCR beta chains appeared to be HLA-restricted in a later analysis, and the HLA associations seemed to be driven largely by CMV exposure. Sequencing depth was assumed to be roughly uniform across donors in the presence/absence analyses, though that assumption may not hold. A group of highly shared sequence variants was considered likely to be a technical artifact of the sequencing pipeline. Correlated functional status among segregating V segments might reflect linkage disequilibrium, but an unknown experimental factor could not be ruled out. In the study, some 180 TCR beta chains were listed as associated with cytomegalovirus. A later analysis found that TCR association rates varied across HLA loci, with DRB1 alleles showing the most associated TCRs and HLA-C alleles the fewest. An association between a missense DCLRE1C variant and V-gene and J-gene trimming of TCR beta chains was found in a later genetic analysis and replicated in an independent cohort. A further reported finding was that TCR beta sequences accurately predicted the HLA-A and HLA-B alleles for most subjects in the first cohort. In vitro tests confirmed that a few of the cytomegalovirus-associated TCR beta chains recognize cytomegalovirus antigens. Cytomegalovirus status was reported to be diagnosed by the classifier with high specificity and sensitivity in both the original and validation cohorts. Strong co-occurrence of HLA alleles, especially DR and DQ, made assigning TCR associations to individual alleles difficult. Because counts were too low, 15 to 20 rarely observed V segments, including chromosome 9 orphons, were left out of the earlier analysis of about 620 of the donors. In a later analysis, HLA-associated TCR beta chains showed more clonal expansion and lower generation probabilities than non-associated chains that were equally common. HLA typing was unavailable for some donors at each locus, so association tests used only the typed subset.

In total, approximately 700 healthy bone marrow donors made up the cohort. At the time of sampling, every cohort member was nominally healthy, though immune exposures that went unrecorded were likely present. The donor was CMV seronegative and belonged to the group of several hundred seronegative cohort members. Each donor provided a peripheral blood sample, and peripheral blood mononuclear cells were used for TCR beta sequencing. Genomic DNA was extracted from the blood cell samples with the Qiagen DNeasy Blood Extraction Kit. The library was built by means of the immunoSEQ multiplex PCR assay. A mixture of 60 forward primers for TCR Vbeta segments and 13 reverse primers for TCR Jbeta segments was used in the multiplex PCR. The CDR3 region of rearranged TCR beta genes was amplified from genomic DNA with a multiplex PCR assay. Amplified TCR beta libraries were sequenced as 87-base-pair reads on the Illumina HiSeq System. Per the source publication's procedure: In a later analysis, 77 million or so unique TCR beta chains were counted across the 666 repertoires, and roughly 10 million of these chains were shared by at least two donors. Raw reads were error-corrected and collapsed into unique sequences by a nearest-neighbor algorithm in which closely related sequences were merged to remove PCR and sequencing errors. Alignment of CDR3 sequences to IMGT reference sequences was used to assign V, D and J gene segments. For a sequence to be retained, at least a six-nucleotide match to both a V gene segment and a J gene segment was required. Rearrangements were called productive when the CDR3 lacked stop codons and stayed in frame with V and J; all others were non-productive. Following IMGT convention, CDR3 was defined as the stretch from the second conserved V-encoded cysteine to the conserved J-encoded phenylalanine. Sequences without an unambiguous match to a single V gene segment were excluded from the earlier analysis of almost 600 of the donors. An earlier analysis of fewer than 650 of the donors classified V segments as functional when productive rearrangements were above 56.7% and as segregating when the standard deviation between donors was above 5%. A statistical classification framework was built for diagnosing cytomegalovirus status from the catalog of TCR beta chain sequences. In a later analysis, TCR nucleotide sequences were compared against IMGT/GENE-DB human TR gene sequences so that V and J genes could be assigned. Using the TCRdist pipeline, a later analysis assigned CDR3 sequences along with most-parsimonious VDJ recombination scenarios. A later analysis defined each TCR beta chain by its CDR3 amino acid sequence plus V-gene family, and excluded reads lacking a unique V-gene family. To address suspected cross-contamination and a sequencing artifact, a later analysis removed some 620 highly shared, low-generation-probability nucleotide sequences. In a later analysis, a clonal expansion index for each public chain was calculated from normalized within-repertoire ranks of inferred template counts. Generation probabilities in a later analysis came from a VDJ recombination model fitted to out-of-frame rearrangements, and those results were checked against IGoR. In a later analysis, hypergeometric tests were used to score TCR-TCR, TCR-HLA and TCR-CMV co-occurrence, with a repertoire-size bias correction applied to TCR pairs. False discovery rates were estimated in a later analysis by permuting HLA or CMV assignments 20 times. A later analysis grouped co-occurring TCRs with DBSCAN, adding TCRdist sequence similarity when clustering within HLA-allele-positive subsets. Repertoires with fewer than 30,000 or more than 120,000 public chains were left out of co-occurrence clustering, as were five repertoires with anomalous nucleotide sharing. Held by TCRdb, this immuneACCESS table contains in-frame sequences only and omits some clones. Under half of the omission traces to an unresolved V gene where checked; the cause of the rest is unknown. V and J calls plus clone size are reproduced from that table; the DNA served to infer D and trimming. In this sample the table shows roughly 190,000 clones, roughly four fifths of which occur a single time. The ten top clones hold around 0.8% of the sample.

Comment on this clone: What this receptor recognizes is not known. Per-base qualities were not stored, and no clone one base away is much larger.

This TCR was recovered from a young woman in good health and CMV-seronegative. What was sequenced was PBMCs.

The CDR3 is CASSGDRTTYEQYF. At the DNA level, the sequence is TGTGCCAGCAGCGGGGACAGAACCACCTACGAGCAGTACTTC. The sequence links TRBV9 to TRBJ2-7, and TRBD1 aligns with 7 junction nucleotides. In the germline V gene, CDR1 corresponds to SGDLS and CDR2 to YYNGEE. Ends trimmed: V by 3 bases, J by 2 bases; bases unmatched to a gene: 5. From cysteine to phenylalanine, the CDR3 is 14 amino acids long. CDR3 DNA is the only sequence kept; it has 42 bases, read in frame from the first base.